The clone carrying this T cell receptor (beta chain) was seen repeatedly, ten times or more. The CDR3 contains 13 residues. Germline lookup yields CDR1 DFQATT and CDR2 SNEGSKA (reference sequence). Trimming stripped 5 bases from V and 0 bases from J, with 10 bases between. CDR3-region Arm-PCR and iRepertoire HTBI primers produced the TCR beta libraries. TCRdb passed the multiplex PCR reads through MiXCR, listing each CDR3 protein once. The repertoire holds hundreds of thousands of distinct CDR3 sequences, with about 16% as singletons. Time point given: newly diagnosed GD, antithyroid drugs for less than 3 months. Making the TCR library involved RNA that had been extracted from PBMCs. This sample stems from a study of regulatory T cells in long-lasting Graves disease. This sample also belongs to another study, concerning T cells in Graves' hyperthyroidism and ophthalmopathy. That work states: Graves' hyperthyroidism showing no ophthalmopathy progression within 18 months was considered stable.

The origin of this receptor is a woman in her forties or fifties with Graves disease. The source was peripheral blood mononuclear cells (PBMCs), collected at new diagnosis, from a patient treated with antithyroid drugs. V usage is TRBV20-1 and J usage is TRBJ1-1; D gene uncertain. The chain's CDR3 is CSAALEMNTEAFF. CDR3 bases: TGCAGTGCTGCGCTCGAGATGAACACTGAAGCTTTCTTT.